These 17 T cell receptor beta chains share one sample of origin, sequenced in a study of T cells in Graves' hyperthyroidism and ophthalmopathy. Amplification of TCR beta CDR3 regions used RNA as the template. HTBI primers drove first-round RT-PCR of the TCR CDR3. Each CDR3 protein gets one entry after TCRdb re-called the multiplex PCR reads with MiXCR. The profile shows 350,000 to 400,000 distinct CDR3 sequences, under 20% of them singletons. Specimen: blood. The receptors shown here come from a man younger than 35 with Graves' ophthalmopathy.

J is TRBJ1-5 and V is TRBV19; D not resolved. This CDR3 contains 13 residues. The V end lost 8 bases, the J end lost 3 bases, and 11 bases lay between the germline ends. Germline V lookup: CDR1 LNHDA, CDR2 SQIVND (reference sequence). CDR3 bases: TGTGCCAGTCCCCCCCCAGTCAATCAGCCCCAGCATTTT. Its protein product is CASPPPVNQPQHF.

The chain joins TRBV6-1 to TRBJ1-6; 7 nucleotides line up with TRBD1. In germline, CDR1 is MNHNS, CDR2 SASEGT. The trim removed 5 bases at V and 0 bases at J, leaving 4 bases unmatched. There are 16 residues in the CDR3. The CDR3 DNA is TGTGCCAGCAGTAAGGGACAGAGCTCCTATAATTCACCCCTCCACTTT. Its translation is CASSKGQSSYNSPLHF.

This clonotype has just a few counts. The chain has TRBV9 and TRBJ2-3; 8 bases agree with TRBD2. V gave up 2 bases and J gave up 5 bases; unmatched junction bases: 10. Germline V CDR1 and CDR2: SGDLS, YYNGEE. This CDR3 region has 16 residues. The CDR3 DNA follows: TGTGCCAGCAGCGTTCTCCTCGGGGGGGCGGTAGATACGCAGTATTTT. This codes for CASSVLLGGAVDTQYF.

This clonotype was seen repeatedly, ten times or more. The CDR3 spells CASSSPRSGTNEKLFF. CDR3 DNA: TGTGCCAGCAGTTCCCCAAGGTCCGGAACTAATGAAAAACTGTTTTTT. The J gene is TRBJ1-4, the V gene TRBV28; D is unresolved. Trimming left V 4 bases short and J 1 base short, with 13 bases between. The CDR3 totals 16 residues. Looked up from germline, CDR1 is MDHEN and CDR2 is SYDVKM.

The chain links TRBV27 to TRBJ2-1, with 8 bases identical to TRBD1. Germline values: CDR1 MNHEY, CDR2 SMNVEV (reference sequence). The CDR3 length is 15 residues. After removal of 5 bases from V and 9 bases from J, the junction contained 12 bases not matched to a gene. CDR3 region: CASSTSGQVVGEQFF. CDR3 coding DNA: TGTGCCAGCAGTACCTCGGGACAGGTGGTCGGTGAGCAGTTCTTC.

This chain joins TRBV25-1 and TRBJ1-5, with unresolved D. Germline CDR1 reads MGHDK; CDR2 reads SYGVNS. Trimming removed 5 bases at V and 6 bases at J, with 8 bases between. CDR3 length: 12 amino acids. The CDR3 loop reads CASSTIGQPQHF. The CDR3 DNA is TGTGCCAGCAGTACGATAGGTCAGCCCCAGCATTTT.

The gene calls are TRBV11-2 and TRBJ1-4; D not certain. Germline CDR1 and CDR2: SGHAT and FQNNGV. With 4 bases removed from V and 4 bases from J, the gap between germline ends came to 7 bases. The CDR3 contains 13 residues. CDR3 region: CASSSGVNEKLFF. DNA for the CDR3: TGTGCCAGCAGCTCCGGGGTTAATGAAAAACTGTTTTTT.

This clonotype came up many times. DNA for the CDR3: TGTGCCAGCGGGTATTCGGAGAACACTGAAGCTTTCTTT. Encoded protein: CASGYSENTEAFF. This chain connects TRBV13 to TRBJ1-1; D is unclear. Deletions cut 8 bases from V and 1 base from J, with 11 bases between. Germline CDR1 reads PRHDT; CDR2 reads FYEKMQ (reference sequence). This CDR3 has 13 residues.

CDR3 sequence reads: CASSRTGEAFF. CDR3 sequence (DNA): TGTGCCAGCAGCCGTACAGGGGAGGCTTTCTTT. The V and J genes are TRBV7-9 and TRBJ1-1; 7 bases match TRBD1. The V and J ends lost 5 bases and 11 bases, in that order; junction bases with no gene match: 5. The CDR3 totals 11 residues. The V gene's germline CDR1 is SEHNR and CDR2 FQNEAQ (reference sequence).

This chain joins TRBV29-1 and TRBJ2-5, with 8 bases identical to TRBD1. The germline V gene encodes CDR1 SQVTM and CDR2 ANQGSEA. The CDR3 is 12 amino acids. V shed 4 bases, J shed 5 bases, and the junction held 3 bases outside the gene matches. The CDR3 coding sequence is TGCAGCGTTGCAGGGGGCAGGGAGACCCAGTACTTC. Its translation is CSVAGGRETQYF.

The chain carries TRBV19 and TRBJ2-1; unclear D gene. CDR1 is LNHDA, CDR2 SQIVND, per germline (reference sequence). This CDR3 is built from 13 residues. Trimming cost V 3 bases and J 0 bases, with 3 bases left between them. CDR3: CASSISSYNEQFF. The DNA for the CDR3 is TGTGCCAGTAGTATCTCCTCCTACAATGAGCAGTTCTTC.

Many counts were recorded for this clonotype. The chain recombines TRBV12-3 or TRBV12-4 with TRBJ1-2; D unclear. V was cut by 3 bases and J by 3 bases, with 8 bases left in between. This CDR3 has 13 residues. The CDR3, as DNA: TGTGCCAGCAGTTTCACAGAACACTATGGCTACACCTTC. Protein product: CASSFTEHYGYTF.

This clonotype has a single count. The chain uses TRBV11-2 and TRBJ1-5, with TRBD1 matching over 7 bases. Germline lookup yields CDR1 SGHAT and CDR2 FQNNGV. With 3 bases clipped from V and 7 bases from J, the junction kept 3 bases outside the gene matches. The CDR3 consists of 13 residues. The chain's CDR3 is CASSFRGDQPQHF. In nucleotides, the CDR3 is TGTGCCAGCAGCTTCAGGGGGGACCAGCCCCAGCATTTT.

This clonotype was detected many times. The chain's CDR3 is CASSPVRQGGGTEAFF. CDR3 nucleotides: TGTGCCAGCAGTCCCGTCCGACAGGGGGGAGGCACTGAAGCTTTCTTT. The V and J genes are TRBV27 and TRBJ1-1, with TRBD1 identical over 9 bases. CDR1 MNHEY and CDR2 SMNVEV come from the germline V gene (reference sequence). This CDR3 region has 16 residues. Losses at the gene ends were 5 bases for V and 4 bases for J; bases not matched to a gene: 11.

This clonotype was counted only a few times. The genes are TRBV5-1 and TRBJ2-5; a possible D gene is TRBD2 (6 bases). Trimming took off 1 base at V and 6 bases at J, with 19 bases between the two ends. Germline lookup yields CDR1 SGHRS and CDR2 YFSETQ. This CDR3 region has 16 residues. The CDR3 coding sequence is TGCGCCAGCAGCTTGTTTGCCCACGTGGGGGGAAAGACCCAGTACTTC. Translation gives CASSLFAHVGGKTQYF.

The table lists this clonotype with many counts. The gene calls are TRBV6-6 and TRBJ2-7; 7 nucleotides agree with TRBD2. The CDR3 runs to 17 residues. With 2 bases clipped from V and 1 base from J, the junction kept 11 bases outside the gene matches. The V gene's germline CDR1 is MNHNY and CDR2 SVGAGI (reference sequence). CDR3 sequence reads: CASSYGGPSSGSYEQYF. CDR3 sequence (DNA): TGTGCCAGCAGTTACGGCGGTCCGTCTAGCGGTTCCTACGAGCAGTACTTC.

This CDR3 is CATSDPRGGDEQYF. In nucleotides, the CDR3 is TGTGCCACCAGTGACCCCAGAGGCGGGGATGAGCAGTACTTC. The chain is built from TRBV24-1 and TRBJ2-7, with D possibly matching TRBD2 (6 bases). The CDR3 extends over 14 amino acids. CDR1 is KGHDR, CDR2 SFDVKD, per germline. V shed 4 bases and J shed 7 bases, with 16 bases lying between them.